This entry features one T cell receptor beta chain sequence. The antigen is undetermined. This sample was taken from a study of cytomegalovirus exposure and HLA in healthy donors. Findings and caveats of the study: Being productive about 87% or about 30% of the time was typical of most TCR beta V segments in an earlier analysis.

PCR was performed using 60 Vbeta and 13 Jbeta primers. Original methodology: In a later analysis, of 70 million to 85 million unique beta chains, about 12 million appeared in at least two donors. The table came from immunoSEQ multiplex PCR; TCRdb's copy has only in-frame clones and leaves some out. V and J calls plus clone size are reproduced from that table; the DNA served to infer D and trimming. The table has approximately 130,000 clones, approximately 84% seen once; the top ten hold around 2.5%. The material sequenced was PBMCs. The clonotype was recovered from a boy aged 2 to 9 in good health and CMV-seronegative.

The CDR3 DNA sequence: TGTGCCAGCAGTTACTCCGGCGGTAGTAACTATGGCTACACCTTC. Amino acids: CASSYSGGSNYGYTF. The chain recombines TRBV6-5 with TRBJ1-2; D is unresolved. Trimming pared 0 bases from V and 1 base from J, leaving 9 bases between. Germline CDR1 reads MNHEY; CDR2 reads SVGAGI. The CDR3 totals 15 residues.